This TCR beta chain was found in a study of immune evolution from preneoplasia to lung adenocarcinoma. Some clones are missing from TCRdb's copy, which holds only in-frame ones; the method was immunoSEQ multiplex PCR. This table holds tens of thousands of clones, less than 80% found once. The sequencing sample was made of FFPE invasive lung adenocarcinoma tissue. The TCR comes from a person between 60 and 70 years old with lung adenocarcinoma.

CDR3 DNA sequence: TGCGCCAGCAGCCGCGGGACAGGGATCGGTGAAGCTTTCTTT. Protein sequence: CASSRGTGIGEAFF. The J gene is TRBJ1-1, the V gene TRBV5-1; 9 bases map to TRBD1. CDR1 SGHRS and CDR2 YFSETQ come from the germline V gene. The V segment lost 4 bases and the J segment 7 bases; nucleotides outside the gene matches: 8. The CDR3 covers 14 residues.